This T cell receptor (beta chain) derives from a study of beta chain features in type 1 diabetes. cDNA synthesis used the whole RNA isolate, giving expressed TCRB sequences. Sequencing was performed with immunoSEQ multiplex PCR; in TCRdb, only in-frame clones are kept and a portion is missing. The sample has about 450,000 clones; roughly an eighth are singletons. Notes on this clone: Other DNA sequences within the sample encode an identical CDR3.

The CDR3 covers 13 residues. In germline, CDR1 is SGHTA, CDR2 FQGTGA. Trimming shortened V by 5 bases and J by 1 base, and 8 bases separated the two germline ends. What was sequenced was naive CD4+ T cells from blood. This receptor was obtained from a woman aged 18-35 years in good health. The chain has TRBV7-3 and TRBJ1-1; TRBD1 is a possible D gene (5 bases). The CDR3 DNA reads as TGTGCCAGCAGCCGGCAGGGGAACACTGAAGCTTTCTTT. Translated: CASSRQGNTEAFF.